This entry is about one TCR beta chain. CDR1 is SGHDT and CDR2 is YYEEEE in the germline V gene. The CDR3 runs 14 residues. J was trimmed by 4 bases and V by 3 bases; bases with no gene match: 7. The source of the sample is a study of blood T cell repertoires in COVID-19. The method was immunoSEQ multiplex PCR; TCRdb's version includes in-frame clones alone and lacks a portion of them. The sample records 80,000 to 100,000 clones, 90% being singletons. The receptor comes from a human donor with active COVID-19. The donor label of this sample is uncertain. This chain joins TRBV5-6 and TRBJ2-7; the match to TRBD1 covers 7 bases. The sample comprised peripheral blood. CDR3 amino acids: CASSSRTGEYEQYF. DNA for the CDR3: TGTGCCAGCAGCTCACGGACAGGAGAGTACGAGCAGTACTTC. Looking up the rest from reference TRBV5-6 and TRBJ2-7 gives the full variable domain: DAGVTQSPTHLIKTRGQQVTLRCSPKSGHDTVSWYQQALGQGPQFIFQYYEEEERQRGNFPDRFSGHQFPNYSSELNVNALLLGDSALYLCASSSRTGEYEQYFGPGTRLTVT.